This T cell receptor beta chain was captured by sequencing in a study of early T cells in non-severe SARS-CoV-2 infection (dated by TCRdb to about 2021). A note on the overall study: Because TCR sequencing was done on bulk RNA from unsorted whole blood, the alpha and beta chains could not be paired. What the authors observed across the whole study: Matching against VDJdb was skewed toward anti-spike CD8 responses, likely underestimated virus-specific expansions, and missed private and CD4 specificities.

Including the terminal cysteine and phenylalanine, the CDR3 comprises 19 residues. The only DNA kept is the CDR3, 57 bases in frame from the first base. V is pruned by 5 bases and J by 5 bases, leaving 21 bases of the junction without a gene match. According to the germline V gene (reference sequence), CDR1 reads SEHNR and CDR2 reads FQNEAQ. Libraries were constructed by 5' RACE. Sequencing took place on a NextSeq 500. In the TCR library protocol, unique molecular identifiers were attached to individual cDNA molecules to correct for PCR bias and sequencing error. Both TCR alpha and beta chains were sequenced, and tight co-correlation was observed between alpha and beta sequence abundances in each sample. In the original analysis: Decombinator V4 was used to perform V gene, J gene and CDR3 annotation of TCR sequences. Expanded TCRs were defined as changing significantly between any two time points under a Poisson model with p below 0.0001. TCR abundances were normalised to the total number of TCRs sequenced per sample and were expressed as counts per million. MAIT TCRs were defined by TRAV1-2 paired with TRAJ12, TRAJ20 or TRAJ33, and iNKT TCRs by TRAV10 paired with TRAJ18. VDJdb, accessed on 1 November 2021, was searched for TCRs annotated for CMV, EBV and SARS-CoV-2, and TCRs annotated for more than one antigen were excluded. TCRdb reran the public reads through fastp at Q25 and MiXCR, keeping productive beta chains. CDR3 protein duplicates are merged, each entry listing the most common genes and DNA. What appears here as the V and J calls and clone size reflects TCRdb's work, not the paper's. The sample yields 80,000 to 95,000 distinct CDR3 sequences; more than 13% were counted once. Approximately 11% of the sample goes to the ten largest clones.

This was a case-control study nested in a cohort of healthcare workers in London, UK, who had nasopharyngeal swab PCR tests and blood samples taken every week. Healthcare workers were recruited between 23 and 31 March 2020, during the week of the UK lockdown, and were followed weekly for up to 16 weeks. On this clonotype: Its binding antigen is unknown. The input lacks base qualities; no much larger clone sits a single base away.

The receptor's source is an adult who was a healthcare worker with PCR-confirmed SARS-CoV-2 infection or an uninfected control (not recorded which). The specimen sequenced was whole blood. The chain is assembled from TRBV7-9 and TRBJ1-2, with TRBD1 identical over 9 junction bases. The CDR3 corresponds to CASSGRERTGGPTPYGYTF. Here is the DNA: TGTGCCAGCAGCGGCCGCGAAAGAACAGGGGGCCCAACCCCTTATGGCTACACCTTC.